These 24 T cell receptor beta chains originate from one sample sequenced in a study of human T cells and chemical hapten exposure. TCRdb independently ran MiXCR on the RACE reads; one entry per CDR3 protein. The sample yields under 45,000 distinct CDR3 sequences, over 9% seen once. Time point specified: pre-sensitization, week 0. Treatment in this sample: therapeutic diphenylcyclopropenone sensitization with weekly scalp DPC. Whole blood that had not been fractionated was the source of extracted total RNA. Source: whole blood, taken in connection with sensitization to the hapten diphenylcyclopropenone (DPC). The source is a man aged 50-60 years with alopecia areata. Some clones in this sample may be carry-over from other donors' samples.

This clonotype occurred many times. The rearrangement joins TRBV25-1 to TRBJ2-2; 8 positions match TRBD1. The CDR3 spans 14 residues. V lost 3 bases, J lost 6 bases, and 3 bases stayed unmatched. Germline V gene lookup returns CDR1 MGHDK and CDR2 SYGVNS. In DNA, the CDR3 is TGTGCCAGCAGTGACAGGGGGCAGCCCGGGGAGCTGTTTTTT. It codes for CASSDRGQPGELFF.

This clonotype was found many times. The V gene is TRBV6-4, the J gene TRBJ2-1; possibly TRBD2 for D (5 bases). This CDR3 region has 13 residues. Trimming left V 6 bases short and J 10 bases short, with 16 bases between. CDR1 MRHNA and CDR2 SNTAGT come from the germline V gene. The CDR3, as DNA: TGTGCCAGCAGCCTCGGGCCCTCGGGGGAGCAGTTCTTC. Amino acid sequence: CASSLGPSGEQFF.

This clonotype came up many times. This chain uses TRBV9 with TRBJ2-5; weak D call: TRBD1 (7 bases). CDR1 is SGDLS, CDR2 YYNGEE, per germline. CDR3 length: 15 amino acids. Trimming removed 0 bases from V and 2 bases from J, with 11 bases in between. The CDR3 DNA reads TGTGCCAGCAGCGTAGTCCAGGGGGGACAAGAGACCCAGTACTTC. Protein product: CASSVVQGGQETQYF.

The table lists this clonotype with a few counts. The genes are TRBV7-2 and TRBJ2-3; possible D gene TRBD2, 5 bases. This CDR3 spans 15 amino acids. Germline V gene sequence: CDR1 SGHTA, CDR2 FQGNSA. The V gene lost 7 bases and the J gene lost 3 bases, with 17 bases spanning the gap. The CDR3 spells CASTPSRGRTDTQYF. The CDR3 coding sequence is TGTGCCAGCACTCCCTCCCGGGGTCGAACAGATACGCAGTATTTT.

A few counts support this clonotype. The chain couples TRBV4-2 to TRBJ2-7; possible D gene TRBD1, 5 bases. Trimming removed 0 bases at V and 1 base at J, with 7 bases between. This CDR3 has 14 amino acids. Germline lookup yields CDR1 LGHNA and CDR2 YNFKEQ. CDR3: CASSQDTGSYEQYF. The DNA of the CDR3 is TGTGCCAGCAGCCAAGACACAGGTTCCTACGAGCAGTACTTC.

The chain joins TRBV29-1 to TRBJ2-5; 10 bases agree with TRBD2. The CDR3 sequence is 12 residues long. The germline gives CDR1 SQVTM, CDR2 ANQGSEA. The junction had 2 bases not matched to a gene; V was cut back by 6 bases and J by 4 bases. CDR3 sequence: CSVASGGETQYF. In DNA form, the CDR3 reads TGCAGCGTAGCTAGCGGGGGAGAGACCCAGTACTTC.

This clonotype was counted at least ten times. The chain carries TRBV2 and TRBJ2-1, with D tentatively TRBD2 (6 bases). The CDR3 loop spans 13 amino acids. Trimming stripped 1 base from V and 8 bases from J, with 9 bases between. Germline CDR1 reads SNHLY; CDR2 reads FYNNEI. CDR3 amino acids: CASSEDSGHEQFF. The CDR3 DNA is TGTGCCAGCAGTGAAGATAGCGGACATGAGCAGTTCTTC.

A few counts support this clonotype. V and J are TRBV6-1 and TRBJ1-1; tentatively, D is TRBD1 (6 bases). CDR1 is MNHNS and CDR2 is SASEGT in the germline V gene. Trimming stripped 7 bases from V and 0 bases from J, with 12 bases between. The CDR3 loop spans 14 amino acids. The CDR3 spells CASTGGAMNTEAFF. The CDR3 region has the DNA TGTGCCAGCACGGGGGGGGCGATGAACACTGAAGCTTTCTTT.

A few counts support this clonotype. The chain carries TRBV19 and TRBJ2-5, with TRBD2 identical over 14 bases. V gave up 6 bases and J gave up 1 base; unmatched junction bases: 4. CDR3 length equals 16 residues. CDR1 is LNHDA, CDR2 SQIVND, per germline (reference sequence). The chain's CDR3 is CASRTTSGRVQETQYF. CDR3 coding DNA: TGTGCCAGTAGGACGACTAGCGGGAGGGTCCAAGAGACCCAGTACTTC.

This clonotype showed up many times. The genes are TRBV28 and TRBJ2-2, with D possibly being TRBD2 (5 bases). The CDR3 totals 13 residues. The germline V gene encodes CDR1 MDHEN and CDR2 SYDVKM. V was shortened by 10 bases and J by 5 bases, with 14 bases between the two germline ends. Written as DNA, the CDR3 is TGTGCCACCCGCCCCGGGAATACCGGGGAGCTGTTTTTT. Its protein product is CATRPGNTGELFF.

V is TRBV5-4 and J is TRBJ2-3, with TRBD2 matching over 7 bases. CDR3 length: 15 residues. CDR1 is SGHNT, CDR2 YYREEE, per germline (reference sequence). Germline trimming cut 4 bases from V and 0 bases from J; bases unmatched to any gene: 5. CDR3 bases: TGTGCCAGCAGCAAGTATAGCGGGAGCACAGATACGCAGTATTTT. Translated: CASSKYSGSTDTQYF.

This clonotype showed up many times. The CDR3 region has the DNA TGTGCCAGCAGTCCAGGCGAGGGGAACAAAAACATTCAGTACTTC. Its translation is CASSPGEGNKNIQYF. V gene TRBV12-3 or TRBV12-4 combines with J gene TRBJ2-4; perhaps D is TRBD1 or TRBD2 (5 bases each). Trimming stripped 5 bases from V and 3 bases from J, with 14 bases between. The CDR3 length is 15 residues.

This clonotype has more than one count but fewer than ten. V and J are TRBV5-1 and TRBJ1-6, with D perhaps TRBD1 (6 bases). V was pared by 4 bases and J by 5 bases, with 16 bases between. The CDR3 spans 16 residues. The germline gives CDR1 SGHRS, CDR2 YFSETQ. The CDR3: CASSLALRTDNSPLHF. The CDR3 nucleotides are TGCGCCAGCAGCCTAGCGCTACGGACAGATAATTCACCCCTCCACTTT.

This clonotype was recorded many times. The V call is TRBV5-1, the J call TRBJ1-1; D not certain. CDR1 is SGHRS, CDR2 YFSETQ, per germline. The germline V and J ends were trimmed by 3 bases and 2 bases, with 11 bases remaining between them. The CDR3 totals 14 residues. This CDR3 reads CASSWVGINTEAFF. The CDR3, as DNA: TGCGCCAGCAGCTGGGTTGGGATCAACACTGAAGCTTTCTTT.

This clonotype has at least ten counts. The chain combines TRBV7-2 with TRBJ1-4; 9 bases match TRBD1. The CDR3 has 17 amino acids. Unmatched junction bases numbered 10, after V lost 1 base and J lost 7 bases. Per the germline V gene, CDR1 is SGHTA and CDR2 is FQGNSA. DNA for the CDR3: TGTGCCAGCAGCTTAGAGGGACCGGGACAGGGAGGTGAAAAACTGTTTTTT. It encodes CASSLEGPGQGGEKLFF.

This clonotype occurred many times. V and J are TRBV2 and TRBJ2-1; possible D gene TRBD1, 5 bases. Per germline, CDR1 SNHLY and CDR2 FYNNEI. Trimming stripped 0 bases from V and 16 bases from J, with 19 bases between. The CDR3 loop spans 14 amino acids. The CDR3 region has the DNA TGTGCCAGCAGTGAAGCCCCGGACCCCATGGGGCGTTTCTTC. Protein: CASSEAPDPMGRFF.

The table lists this clonotype with many counts. V and J are TRBV7-3 and TRBJ2-3, with D perhaps matching TRBD2 (5 bases). Germline CDR1 SGHTA, CDR2 FQGTGA. V dropped 2 bases and J dropped 2 bases, with 11 bases sitting between them. The CDR3 loop spans 15 amino acids. The CDR3 reads CASSLGLAVTDTQYF. The DNA of the CDR3 is TGTGCCAGCAGCTTAGGGCTAGCCGTCACAGATACGCAGTATTTT.

This clonotype was counted at least ten times. The rearrangement links TRBV18 to TRBJ1-1, with D unresolved. Germline V gene lookup returns CDR1 KGHSH and CDR2 LQKENI. V was shortened by 1 base and J by 1 base, with 7 bases between the two germline ends. The length of the CDR3 is 14 residues. CDR3 nucleotides: TGTGCCAGCTCACCACAGTCAGGGAACACTGAAGCTTTCTTT. This encodes CASSPQSGNTEAFF.

This clonotype was seen ten or more times. This chain uses TRBV15 with TRBJ2-5; possible D gene TRBD2, 5 bases. Looked up from germline, CDR1 is LNHNV and CDR2 is YYDKDF (reference sequence). This CDR3 is 15 amino acids long. The ends were cut back, 3 bases at V and 5 bases at J, with 16 bases in the middle. The chain's CDR3 is CATSSSSRAGETQYF. The CDR3 DNA reads TGTGCCACCAGCAGTTCGTCGAGGGCTGGGGAGACCCAGTACTTC.

This clonotype was found many times. CDR3 sequence reads: CASSFSGTYNEQFF. Here the CDR3 DNA reads TGCGCCAGCAGCTTTAGCGGGACCTACAATGAGCAGTTCTTC. The chain is built from TRBV5-1 and TRBJ2-1; 8 bases are shared with TRBD2. The CDR3 loop spans 14 amino acids. V shed 2 bases and J 2 bases; nucleotides not matched to a gene: 0. Germline loops: CDR1 SGHRS, CDR2 YFSETQ.

This sequence joins TRBV12-3 or TRBV12-4 and TRBJ1-5; TRBD1 matches at 7 bases. V was pared by 5 bases and J by 3 bases, with 7 bases of the junction left unmatched. The CDR3 spans 15 residues. CDR3 nucleotides: TGTGCCAGCAGTCGGGGACAGCAGTTCAATCAGCCCCAGCATTTT. It specifies CASSRGQQFNQPQHF.

J is TRBJ1-1 and V is TRBV7-2; no reliable D call. From germline, CDR1 is SGHTA and CDR2 FQGNSA. V was pared by 3 bases and J by 4 bases, with 9 bases between. The CDR3 sequence is 13 residues long. CDR3 bases: TGTGCCAGCAGCTTTTCACGGGGCACTGAAGCTTTCTTT. Translating it yields CASSFSRGTEAFF.

This clonotype has a single count. A much more abundant neighbour one base away suggests this may be a read error. The chain is built from TRBV20-1 and TRBJ1-1; D perhaps matches TRBD1 (5 bases). The CDR3 has 14 residues. The germline V gene encodes CDR1 DFQATT and CDR2 SNEGSKA (reference sequence). CDR3 residues: CSARQGLDLPEASF. In DNA form, the CDR3 reads TGCAGTGCTAGACAGGGACTGGATCTGCCTGAAGCTTCCTTT.

This clonotype was recorded at least ten times. An end of the junction does not agree with germline; a read error may underlie this. This rearrangement joins TRBV7-7 to TRBJ2-2; 9 bases agree with TRBD1. CDR3 size: 15 residues. Germline V gene lookup returns CDR1 SSHAT and CDR2 FNYEAQ (reference sequence). Here the CDR3 DNA reads TGTGCTAGCAGCCCGGGACAGGGTGTCACCGGGGAGCTGTTTTTT. Amino acids: CASSPGQGVTGELFF.